Following are 9 T cell receptor beta chains from one sample sequenced in a study of identifying expanded T cells in peripheral blood. The assay was immunoSEQ multiplex PCR, and TCRdb's table has in-frame clones only and misses some. The table records approximately 92,000 clones, about 88% of them present only once. Sequenced: blood. These receptors all come from a person aged 18 to 75 in good health.

The chain has TRBV9 and TRBJ2-7; maybe TRBD2 (5 bases). The V gene lost 0 bases and the J gene lost 2 bases, with 18 bases spanning the gap. The germline V gene encodes CDR1 SGDLS and CDR2 YYNGEE. The CDR3 totals 17 residues. The CDR3 DNA follows: TGTGCCAGCAGCGTAGGAGCGGTCGGGATTGGGCCCTACGAGCAGTACTTC. Encoded protein: CASSVGAVGIGPYEQYF.

This clone appeared a single time. The CDR3 coding sequence is TGTGCCAGTCGAACAACGATAGAAGGGAGCGCTGAAGCTTTCTTT. It encodes CASRTTIEGSAEAFF. The chain links TRBV19 to TRBJ1-1; D is ambiguous. The V gene lost 8 bases and the J gene lost 6 bases, with 22 bases spanning the gap. CDR1 is LNHDA, CDR2 SQIVND, per germline (reference sequence). This CDR3 spans 15 amino acids.

The J gene is TRBJ2-5, the V gene TRBV30, with 7 bases identical to TRBD2. V lost 5 bases and J lost 0; bases outside the gene matches: 18. There are 18 residues in the CDR3. CDR1 GTSNPN and CDR2 SVGIG come from the germline V gene (reference sequence). CDR3 residues: CAWARGLGGLRYQETQYF. The CDR3 DNA reads as TGTGCCTGGGCTCGAGGATTGGGGGGACTACGGTACCAAGAGACCCAGTACTTC.

The chain employs TRBV7-2 and TRBJ1-1; D is ambiguous. The CDR3 extends over 14 amino acids. Trimming shortened V by 5 bases and J by 2 bases, and 12 bases separated the two germline ends. The germline gives CDR1 SGHTA, CDR2 FQGNSA. CDR3 in amino acids: CASSKRRINTEAFF. Written as DNA, the CDR3 is TGTGCCAGCAGCAAGAGGAGAATTAACACTGAAGCTTTCTTT.

This clone was seen a few times. This CDR3 is CASSAGTGALEQYF. The CDR3 coding sequence is TGCGCCAGCAGTGCCGGGACAGGGGCCTTGGAGCAGTACTTC. The gene calls are TRBV10-1 and TRBJ2-7; TRBD1 matches at 10 bases. The CDR3 has 14 amino acids. The junction had 7 bases not matched to a gene; V was cut back by 4 bases and J by 7 bases. CDR1 is WNHNN and CDR2 is SYGVQD in the germline V gene (reference sequence).

V usage is TRBV19 and J usage is TRBJ1-2, with TRBD1 matching over 8 bases. Trimming removed 6 bases from V and 8 bases from J; junction bases left unmatched: 2. Looked up from germline, CDR1 is LNHDA and CDR2 is SQIVND (reference sequence). This CDR3 has 11 amino acids. The chain's CDR3 is CASRDRAGYTF. The CDR3 DNA reads as TGTGCCAGTAGGGACAGGGCGGGCTACACCTTC.

V gene TRBV7-9 combines with J gene TRBJ1-2; D unclear. Germline loops: CDR1 SEHNR, CDR2 FQNEAQ (reference sequence). The CDR3 has 13 amino acids. V gave up 2 bases and J gave up 4 bases, with 8 bases separating them. The CDR3 reads CASSLSWAYGYTF. The DNA for the CDR3 is TGTGCCAGCAGCTTATCCTGGGCCTATGGCTACACCTTC.

The chain uses TRBV6-1 and TRBJ1-2; D unresolved. This CDR3 region has 14 residues. Germline CDR1 MNHNS, CDR2 SASEGT. With 2 bases removed from V and 4 bases from J, the gap between germline ends came to 11 bases. CDR3 DNA sequence: TGTGCCAGCAGTGAACTACTTGGCGGCTATGGCTACACCTTC. This translates into CASSELLGGYGYTF.

This chain links TRBV4-1 with TRBJ1-1; no reliable D call. V gave up 2 bases and J gave up 4 bases, with 14 bases separating them. Germline assignment: CDR1 MGHRA and CDR2 YSYEKL. The CDR3 is 15 residues long. For the CDR3, the DNA is TGCGCCAGCAGCCAACCAAACCTACCCATCACTGAAGCTTTCTTT. Its protein product is CASSQPNLPITEAFF.